This entry describes one T cell receptor beta chain. These data originate in a study of metastatic and nonmetastatic thyroid tumors. Every patient underwent thyroid surgery untreated. Germline CDR1 is MNHEY and CDR2 is SVGEGT. This CDR3 has 14 amino acids. The V gene lost 4 bases and the J gene lost 2 bases, with 10 bases spanning the gap. TCRdb re-called clones via MiXCR from the PCR reads. In the table there are around 2,000 clones, around 22% of which are singletons. Specimen: adjacent normal tissue. The receptor was isolated from a male donor with papillary thyroid cancer or a benign thyroid nodule (not recorded which). Some clones in this sample may be carry-over from other donors' samples. The J gene is TRBJ2-3, the V gene TRBV6-2 or TRBV6-3; maybe TRBD2 (6 bases). CDR3 nucleotide sequence: TGTGCCAGCAGTTTCGGAGGGCCCACAGATACGCAGTATTTT. Protein product: CASSFGGPTDTQYF.